This T cell receptor beta chain emerged from a study of regulatory T cells in long-lasting Graves disease. Study results and limitations: Those with persistent disease had in common more public clonotypes (about 2,500) than new patients (about 970). TCR diversity was lower in persistent Graves' patients than in newly diagnosed ones.

This clonotype appeared many times. The antigen is not known. The time point denotes: newly diagnosed GD, antithyroid drugs for less than 3 months. PBMCs were the source of the RNA used for TCR sequencing. Germline-derived CDR1 and CDR2 are SGHRS and YFSETQ. This CDR3 spans 15 amino acids. V was pared by 2 bases and J by 4 bases, with 13 bases between. With iRepertoire HTBI primers and Arm-PCR of CDR3 regions, TCR beta libraries were built. From the multiplex PCR reads, TCRdb called clonotypes with MiXCR, one entry per CDR3 protein. The sample has about half a million distinct CDR3 sequences, approximately 12% seen once. In addition, the sample was reused for a study of T cells in Graves' hyperthyroidism and ophthalmopathy. That source notes: A patient was excluded if there was uncontrolled infection, other autoimmune disease, pregnancy or lactation.

The TCR was taken from a woman younger than 45 with Graves disease. Sequencing used peripheral blood mononuclear cells (PBMCs), obtained at new diagnosis, from a patient treated with antithyroid drugs. J is TRBJ1-5 and V is TRBV5-1; D not certain. The CDR3 loop reads CASSFDGFANQPQHF. Written as DNA, the CDR3 is TGCGCCAGCAGCTTTGACGGGTTCGCAAATCAGCCCCAGCATTTT.